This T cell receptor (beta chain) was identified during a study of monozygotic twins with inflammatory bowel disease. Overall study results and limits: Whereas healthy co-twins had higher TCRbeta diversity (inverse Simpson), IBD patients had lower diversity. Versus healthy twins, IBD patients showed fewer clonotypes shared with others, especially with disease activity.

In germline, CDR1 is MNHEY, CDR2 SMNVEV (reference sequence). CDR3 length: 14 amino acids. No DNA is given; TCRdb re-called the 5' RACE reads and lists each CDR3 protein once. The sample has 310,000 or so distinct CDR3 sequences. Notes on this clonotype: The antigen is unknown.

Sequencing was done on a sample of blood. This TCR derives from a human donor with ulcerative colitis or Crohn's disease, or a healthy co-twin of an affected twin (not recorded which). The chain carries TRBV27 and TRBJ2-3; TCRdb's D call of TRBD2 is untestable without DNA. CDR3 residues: CASRLATSTDTQYF.